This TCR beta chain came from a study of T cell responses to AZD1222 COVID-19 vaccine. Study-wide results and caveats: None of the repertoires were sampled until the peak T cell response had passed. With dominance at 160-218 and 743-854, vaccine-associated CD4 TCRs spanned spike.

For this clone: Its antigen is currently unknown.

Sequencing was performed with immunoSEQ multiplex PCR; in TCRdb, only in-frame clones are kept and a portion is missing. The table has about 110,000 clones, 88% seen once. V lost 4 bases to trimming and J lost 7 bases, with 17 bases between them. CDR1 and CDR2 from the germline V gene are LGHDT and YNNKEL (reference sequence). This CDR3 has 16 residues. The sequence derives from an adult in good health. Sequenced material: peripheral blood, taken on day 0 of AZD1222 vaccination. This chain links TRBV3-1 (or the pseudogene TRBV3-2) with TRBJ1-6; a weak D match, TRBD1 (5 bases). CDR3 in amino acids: CASSPWPGQRNSPLHF. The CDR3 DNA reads TGTGCCAGCAGCCCTTGGCCCGGACAAAGAAATTCACCCCTCCACTTT.